The sequence of this T cell receptor (beta chain) was determined in a study of cytomegalovirus exposure and HLA in healthy donors. General study results and limits: The authors judged a highly shared variant cluster likely a sequencing artifact.

A multiplex PCR was run with 60 Vbeta primers and 13 Jbeta primers. The method was immunoSEQ multiplex PCR; TCRdb's version includes in-frame clones alone and lacks a portion of them. The data contain 50,000 to 65,000 clones, about 70% of them seen just once; the ten biggest clones take up roughly 22%. Comment on this clone: Its antigen is as yet unknown.

The germline V and J ends were trimmed by 0 bases and 1 base, with 16 bases remaining between them. The germline V gene encodes CDR1 GTSNPN and CDR2 SVGIG (reference sequence). The CDR3 totals 16 residues. The specimen was PBMCs. The V and J genes are TRBV30 and TRBJ2-7, with D possibly being TRBD2 (6 bases). The receptor's source is a woman in her forties or fifties in good health and CMV-seropositive. Here the CDR3 reads CAWSVLGGGESYEQYF. Here the CDR3 DNA reads TGTGCCTGGAGTGTATTGGGTGGAGGGGAATCCTACGAGCAGTACTTC. The variable domain in full, completed from reference TRBV30 and TRBJ2-7, reads SQTIHQWPATLVQPVGSPLSLECTVEGTSNPNLYWYRQAAGRGLQLLFYSVGIGQISSEVPQNLSASRPQDRQFILSSKKLLLSDSGFYLCAWSVLGGGESYEQYFGPGTRLTVT.